This T cell receptor (beta chain) appears in the sequencing data of a study of T-cell reconstitution after alpha-beta-depleted transplantation in children. During its preparation, the TCRbeta library received unique molecular identifiers. One entry per CDR3 protein, called by TCRdb with MiXCR from the PCR reads. The repertoire holds a few hundred thousand distinct CDR3 sequences, with around 13% as singletons. Germline V gives CDR1 MNHNS, CDR2 SASEGT. V was shortened by 8 bases and J by 3 bases, with 13 bases between the two germline ends. The CDR3 consists of 14 residues. V gene TRBV6-1 combines with J gene TRBJ2-2; either TRBD1 or TRBD2 may supply D (5 bases each). This sequence was found in a human donor who donated a stem cell graft to a child with combined immunodeficiency. The starting material was PBMCs from the stem cell graft donor, obtained from the stem cell graft. The CDR3 reads CASGTVADTGELFF. The CDR3 region has the DNA TGTGCCAGCGGGACGGTGGCGGACACCGGGGAGCTGTTTTTT.